This is a list of T cell receptor beta chains from one sample in a study of shared clonotypes between healthy human individuals. Some clones are missing from TCRdb's copy, which holds only in-frame ones; the method was immunoSEQ multiplex PCR. The data contain 2 million to 2.5 million clones, 85% to 95% of them singletons. Sequenced material: naive CD4+ T cells sorted from blood. The origin of the receptors is a young man in good health. Each CDR3 is given with its conserved first and last residue. Fields, in order: CDR3 protein, CDR3 DNA, D gene, clone size, V gene, J gene. The D gene is left open where the match is weak. Clone size, where shown, is once, few, many, or a class for clones that have expanded.

CDR3: CASASGQGNTEAFF; DNA: TGTGCTAGTGCCTCGGGACAGGGGAACACTGAAGCTTTCTTT; D: TRBD1; size: -; V: TRBV12-5; J: TRBJ1-1
CDR3: CASSIPGQGRNIQYF; DNA: TGTGCCAGTAGTATCCCGGGACAGGGGAGAAACATTCAGTACTTC; D: TRBD1; size: -; V: TRBV19; J: TRBJ2-4
CDR3: CSVGGQGRGYTF; DNA: TGCAGCGTTGGGGGACAGGGTCGGGGCTACACCTTC; D: TRBD1; size: once; V: TRBV29-1; J: TRBJ1-2
CDR3: CASSPRTSGRPSSYEQYF; DNA: TGTGCCAGCAGTCCCCGGACTAGCGGGAGGCCCAGCTCCTACGAGCAGTACTTC; D: TRBD2; size: -; V: TRBV27; J: TRBJ2-7
CDR3: CASSPLPPTGGIAKNIQYF; DNA: TGTGCCAGCTCACCCCTCCCACCGACGGGAGGGATAGCCAAAAACATTCAGTACTTC; D: TRBD2; size: -; V: TRBV18; J: TRBJ2-4
CDR3: CAWSRGVSYEQYF; DNA: TGTGCCTGGAGTCGAGGGGTCTCCTACGAGCAGTACTTC; D: -; size: -; V: TRBV30; J: TRBJ2-7
CDR3: CASSFAPRGPPYEQYF; DNA: TGTGCCAGCAGTTTTGCCCCGAGGGGGCCCCCCTACGAGCAGTACTTC; D: TRBD1; size: -; V: TRBV27; J: TRBJ2-7
CDR3: CASSYDRTRNIQYF; DNA: TGTGCCAGCAGTTACGACCGTACCCGAAACATTCAGTACTTC; D: -; size: -; V: TRBV27; J: TRBJ2-4
CDR3: CASSLAPGSETQYF; DNA: TGCGCCAGCAGCTTGGCCCCGGGGTCGGAGACCCAGTACTTC; D: -; size: -; V: TRBV5-1; J: TRBJ2-5
CDR3: CAISEGEYSYEQYF; DNA: TGTGCCATCAGTGAAGGGGAATACTCCTACGAGCAGTACTTC; D: -; size: -; V: TRBV10-3; J: TRBJ2-7
CDR3: CASRTDIGGGPPQHF; DNA: TGTGCCAGCAGAACAGATATCGGGGGCGGTCCGCCCCAGCATTTT; D: -; size: -; V: TRBV2; J: TRBJ1-5
CDR3: CASSLDGVEAFF; DNA: TGTGCCAGCAGCTTGGACGGAGTTGAAGCTTTCTTT; D: -; size: -; V: TRBV11-1; J: TRBJ1-1
CDR3: CAWSSLAHGEQYF; DNA: TGTGCCTGGAGTAGTCTAGCCCATGGTGAGCAGTACTTC; D: -; size: -; V: TRBV30; J: TRBJ2-7
CDR3: CASSELRLAGGDRTDTQYF; DNA: TGTGCCAGCAGTGAACTTAGGCTAGCGGGAGGCGATCGCACAGATACGCAGTATTTT; D: TRBD2; size: -; V: TRBV2; J: TRBJ2-3
CDR3: CAWSRQGNQPQHF; DNA: TGTGCCTGGAGTAGGCAGGGCAATCAGCCCCAGCATTTT; D: -; size: -; V: TRBV30; J: TRBJ1-5
CDR3: CASSLRGANVLTF; DNA: TGTGCCAGCAGCTTGCGGGGGGCCAACGTCCTGACTTTC; D: -; size: -; V: TRBV11-3; J: TRBJ2-6
CDR3: CASSPPWDRSLSYEQYF; DNA: TGTGCCAGCTCACCACCTTGGGACAGGAGCCTCTCCTACGAGCAGTACTTC; D: TRBD1; size: -; V: TRBV18; J: TRBJ2-7
CDR3: CASSPTGQATNEKLFF; DNA: TGTGCCAGCAGTCCGACGGGACAGGCAACTAATGAAAAACTGTTTTTT; D: TRBD1; size: -; V: TRBV27; J: TRBJ1-4
CDR3: CASSQVGIRGYTF; DNA: TGCGCCAGCAGCCAAGTTGGTATCCGGGGCTACACCTTC; D: -; size: -; V: TRBV4-1; J: TRBJ1-2
CDR3: CAITGQETASYGYTF; DNA: TGTGCCATCACCGGACAGGAGACGGCTTCATATGGCTACACCTTC; D: TRBD1; size: -; V: TRBV10-3; J: TRBJ1-2
CDR3: CASSMTGENTEAFF; DNA: TGCGCCAGCAGCATGACAGGGGAGAACACTGAAGCTTTCTTT; D: TRBD1; size: -; V: TRBV5-1; J: TRBJ1-1
CDR3: CARGGSGGTEAFF; DNA: TGTGCCCGCGGGGGGTCAGGAGGGACTGAAGCTTTCTTT; D: -; size: -; V: TRBV2; J: TRBJ1-1
CDR3: CASSRDRFRNTIYF; DNA: TGTGCCAGCAGTCGGGACAGGTTTCGAAACACCATATATTTT; D: TRBD1; size: -; V: TRBV6-6; J: TRBJ1-3
CDR3: CASSIRSAKDTDTQYF; DNA: TGTGCTAGCAGCATAAGGTCGGCAAAAGACACAGATACGCAGTATTTT; D: -; size: -; V: TRBV7-7; J: TRBJ2-3
CDR3: CASPVGQDRTEAFF; DNA: TGTGCCAGCCCCGTAGGACAGGACCGCACTGAAGCTTTCTTT; D: TRBD1; size: once; V: TRBV6-5; J: TRBJ1-1
CDR3: CASSLALNNEQFF; DNA: TGTGCCAGCAGCTTGGCCCTCAACAATGAGCAGTTCTTC; D: -; size: -; V: TRBV5-6; J: TRBJ2-1
CDR3: CASSQSPGGVDTQYF; DNA: TGTGCCAGCAGCCAAAGCCCGGGGGGCGTGGATACGCAGTATTTT; D: -; size: -; V: TRBV4-2; J: TRBJ2-3
CDR3: CASSYQTGGSSYGYTF; DNA: TGTGCCAGCAGCTACCAGACAGGGGGCTCTAGCTATGGCTACACCTTC; D: TRBD1; size: -; V: TRBV5-6; J: TRBJ1-2
CDR3: CASSLAGTGDNQPQHF; DNA: TGTGCCAGCAGTTTGGCCGGGACAGGGGATAATCAGCCCCAGCATTTT; D: TRBD1; size: -; V: TRBV6-5; J: TRBJ1-5
CDR3: CSVGNSEKLFF; DNA: TGCAGCGTTGGTAACAGCGAAAAACTGTTTTTT; D: -; size: -; V: TRBV29-1; J: TRBJ1-4
CDR3: CAISPTGNTEAFF; DNA: TGTGCCATCAGTCCGACAGGGAACACTGAAGCTTTCTTT; D: -; size: -; V: TRBV10-3; J: TRBJ1-1
CDR3: CASSPGSGIQYF; DNA: TGTGCCAGCTCACCCGGATCAGGCATTCAGTACTTC; D: -; size: -; V: TRBV18; J: TRBJ2-4
CDR3: CASSVSRDSPLHF; DNA: TGTGCCAGCAGCGTCAGTAGAGATTCACCCCTCCACTTT; D: -; size: -; V: TRBV9; J: TRBJ1-6
CDR3: CAIGPRSGGTEAFF; DNA: TGTGCCATCGGCCCCCGGTCAGGGGGGACTGAAGCTTTCTTT; D: TRBD1; size: -; V: TRBV10-3; J: TRBJ1-1
CDR3: CASSRPTGTGPYEQYF; DNA: TGTGCCAGCAGCCGACCTACCGGGACAGGGCCCTACGAGCAGTACTTC; D: TRBD1; size: -; V: TRBV11-2; J: TRBJ2-7
CDR3: CASTLLGAGELFF; DNA: TGTGCCAGCACTTTACTCGGGGCCGGGGAGCTGTTTTTT; D: -; size: -; V: TRBV6-5; J: TRBJ2-2
CDR3: CASHRGSDSYEQYF; DNA: TGTGCCAGCCACCGGGGGAGCGACTCCTACGAGCAGTACTTC; D: -; size: -; V: TRBV28; J: TRBJ2-7
CDR3: CASSRRGDYEQYF; DNA: TGTGCCAGCAGTCGGAGAGGGGACTACGAGCAGTACTTC; D: -; size: -; V: TRBV6-5; J: TRBJ2-7
CDR3: CASSSTSGQTYNEQFF; DNA: TGTGCCAGCTCATCGACTAGCGGTCAAACCTACAATGAGCAGTTCTTC; D: TRBD2; size: -; V: TRBV18; J: TRBJ2-1
CDR3: CASSVSAGNTGELFF; DNA: TGTGCCAGCAGCGTATCAGCGGGGAACACCGGGGAGCTGTTTTTT; D: -; size: -; V: TRBV9; J: TRBJ2-2
CDR3: CASSFAANTEAFF; DNA: TGTGCCAGCAGCTTCGCAGCGAACACTGAAGCTTTCTTT; D: -; size: -; V: TRBV7-3; J: TRBJ1-1
CDR3: CASSLSRPNEKLFF; DNA: TGTGCCAGCAGCTTATCGAGACCTAATGAAAAACTGTTTTTT; D: -; size: -; V: TRBV7-2; J: TRBJ1-4
CDR3: CASSPLRGPQETQYF; DNA: TGTGCCAGCTCACCACTACGGGGGCCTCAAGAGACCCAGTACTTC; D: -; size: -; V: TRBV18; J: TRBJ2-5
CDR3: CASSLDVATAGNEQFF; DNA: TGCGCCAGCAGCTTGGATGTAGCGACGGCGGGAAATGAGCAGTTCTTC; D: -; size: -; V: TRBV5-1; J: TRBJ2-1
CDR3: CASSISWQFTDTQYF; DNA: TGTGCCAGTAGTATTAGCTGGCAGTTCACAGATACGCAGTATTTT; D: -; size: -; V: TRBV19; J: TRBJ2-3
CDR3: CASSQGGTQYNEQFF; DNA: TGTGCCAGCAGCCAAGGGGGGACACAGTACAATGAGCAGTTCTTC; D: -; size: -; V: TRBV4-2; J: TRBJ2-1
CDR3: CAWTPEAGGQGEQFF; DNA: TGTGCCTGGACCCCGGAAGCGGGGGGGCAGGGTGAGCAGTTCTTC; D: TRBD2; size: -; V: TRBV30; J: TRBJ2-1
CDR3: CASSSRALNTEAFF; DNA: TGTGCCAGCAGCTCCCGGGCGCTTAATACTGAAGCTTTCTTT; D: -; size: -; V: TRBV7-9; J: TRBJ1-1
CDR3: CASSRIRAEKLFF; DNA: TGTGCCAGCAGTCGAATCAGGGCCGAAAAACTGTTTTTT; D: -; size: -; V: TRBV6-5; J: TRBJ1-4
CDR3: CASSPGAETQYF; DNA: TGTGCCAGCTCACCGGGAGCGGAGACCCAGTACTTC; D: -; size: -; V: TRBV18; J: TRBJ2-5
CDR3: CASSIGTSGRGNNEQFF; DNA: TGCGCCAGCAGCATAGGGACTAGCGGGAGGGGTAACAATGAGCAGTTCTTC; D: TRBD2; size: -; V: TRBV5-1; J: TRBJ2-1
CDR3: CASSLSMTYEQYF; DNA: TGTGCCAGCAGCTTAAGCATGACCTACGAGCAGTACTTC; D: -; size: -; V: TRBV7-6; J: TRBJ2-7
CDR3: CATAANGPYEQYF; DNA: TGTGCCACCGCGGCGAATGGACCCTACGAGCAGTACTTC; D: -; size: -; V: TRBV2; J: TRBJ2-7
CDR3: CASSLAFDPGSPLHF; DNA: TGTGCCAGCAGCTTGGCATTTGACCCTGGATCACCCCTCCACTTT; D: -; size: -; V: TRBV5-4; J: TRBJ1-6
CDR3: CASSLCPKLHGNTIYF; DNA: TGTGCCAGCAGCTTATGTCCAAAGCTTCATGGAAACACCATATATTTT; D: -; size: -; V: TRBV7-4; J: TRBJ1-3
CDR3: CASSPGSGLSSSYNEQFF; DNA: TGCGCCAGCAGTCCTGGTAGCGGGTTAAGTAGCTCCTACAATGAGCAGTTCTTC; D: TRBD2; size: -; V: TRBV10-1; J: TRBJ2-1
CDR3: CASSLVSTGAYSPLHF; DNA: TGCGCCAGCAGCTTGGTGTCTACAGGAGCCTATTCACCCCTCCACTTT; D: -; size: -; V: TRBV5-1; J: TRBJ1-6
CDR3: CASSSMAGITDEQYF; DNA: TGTGCCAGCAGTTCAATGGCGGGAATCACCGACGAGCAGTACTTC; D: -; size: -; V: TRBV27; J: TRBJ2-7
CDR3: CASSLVGAGISSPLHF; DNA: TGTGCCAGCAGCTTAGTAGGGGCGGGGATCAGTTCACCCCTCCACTTT; D: -; size: -; V: TRBV13; J: TRBJ1-6
CDR3: CASSQEMLAGYTDTQYF; DNA: TGCGCCAGCAGCCAAGAGATGCTAGCGGGGTACACAGATACGCAGTATTTT; D: TRBD2; size: -; V: TRBV4-1; J: TRBJ2-3